The source of this T cell receptor (beta chain) is a study of neoadjuvant anti-PD-1 for oral cavity cancer. Findings of the study overall: Pretreatment Treg/Th17 ratio correlated inversely with post-treatment tumor clonality.

Sequenced by immunoSEQ multiplex PCR; TCRdb stores in-frame clones only, minus some. The sample contains about 6,700 clones, about two thirds of which appear only once. Analysis of PBMCs was direct, with no culture step. V shed 1 base and J shed 15 bases, with 10 bases lying between them. This CDR3 has 12 amino acids. CDR1 is MDHEN and CDR2 is SYDVKM in the germline V gene. To note about this clone: Its antigen is unidentified.

This chain links TRBV28 with TRBJ1-6; unclear D gene. This TCR came from a person between 35 and 79 years old with oral cavity squamous cell carcinoma. Material: PBMCs, obtained before nivolumab (anti-PD-1) treatment. CDR3 bases: TGTGCCAGCAGTTTATTGAGAGGTTTCCTCCACTTT. It translates to CASSLLRGFLHF.